Listed below are T cell receptor beta chains from one sample, sequenced in a study of CD8+ T cells in alopecia areata. Assay used: immunoSEQ multiplex PCR; TCRdb lists only in-frame clones, some missing. The table includes some 180,000 clones, 53% detected once. The sample here was CD8+ T cells sorted from blood, taken at week 24, from a patient treated with tofacitinib. The source is a human donor with alopecia areata. Each CDR3 is given with its conserved first and last residue. D genes are given only for firm matches. Some rows mark clone size as missing; the rest say once, few, many or name a class of expanded clone.

j_call v_call clone_size d_call cdr3_aa cdr3_nt
TRBJ2-7 TRBV5-1 . TRBD1 CASSSKTGLGEQYF TGCGCCAGCAGCTCTAAGACAGGGCTGGGCGAGCAGTACTTC
TRBJ1-1 TRBV19 . . CASSIGGMAFF TGTGCCAGTAGTATAGGCGGGATGGCTTTCTTT
TRBJ1-6 TRBV7-2 . . CASSLASGANSPLHF TGTGCCAGCAGCTTAGCGTCGGGGGCAAATTCACCCCTCCACTTT
TRBJ2-2 TRBV9 . . CASSVGGRLRRDGELFF TGTGCCAGCAGCGTAGGGGGCCGCCTAAGGCGGGACGGGGAGCTGTTTTTT
TRBJ1-1 TRBV6-5 . . CASTDYRDGATEAFF TGTGCCAGCACCGACTACCGGGACGGAGCCACTGAAGCTTTCTTT
TRBJ1-2 TRBV6-6 . . CASGGYTF TGTGCCAGCGGTGGCTACACCTTC
TRBJ1-1 TRBV6-5 . . CASSSGRMNTEAFF TGTGCCAGCAGTTCCGGGCGGATGAACACTGAAGCTTTCTTT
TRBJ2-5 TRBV7-6 . . CASSPSGGRETQYF TGTGCCAGCAGCCCAAGTGGGGGGAGGGAGACCCAGTACTTC
TRBJ1-2 TRBV5-6 . . CASSPRDRRESGYTF TGTGCCAGCAGTCCGCGAGACAGGCGAGAAAGTGGCTACACCTTC
TRBJ2-2 TRBV9 . . CASSVRPGGTGELFF TGTGCCAGCAGCGTACGGCCAGGCGGCACCGGGGAGCTGTTTTTT
TRBJ2-1 TRBV7-2 few TRBD1 CASSFGTGNFNEQFF TGTGCCAGCAGCTTTGGGACAGGGAATTTTAATGAGCAGTTCTTC
TRBJ1-4 TRBV4-3 . . CASSQSGTGEKLFF TGCGCCAGCAGCCAATCAGGCACGGGTGAAAAACTGTTTTTT
TRBJ2-7 TRBV30 . . CAWSVDSGTYEQYF TGTGCCTGGAGTGTTGACAGTGGGACCTACGAGCAGTACTTC
TRBJ1-1 TRBV29-1 . TRBD1 CSVSATGVGTEAFF TGCAGCGTTTCCGCCACAGGGGTAGGGACTGAAGCTTTCTTT
TRBJ2-7 TRBV7-9 . . CASSEAGQGTDEQYF TGTGCCAGCAGCGAGGCCGGCCAGGGGACCGACGAGCAGTACTTC
TRBJ2-5 TRBV7-8 few TRBD2 CASSFGGALETQYF TGTGCCAGCAGCTTCGGGGGGGCTTTGGAGACCCAGTACTTC
TRBJ2-3 TRBV5-6 . TRBD2 CASSLTTSGGADTQYF TGTGCCAGCAGCTTGACCACTAGCGGGGGTGCAGATACGCAGTATTTT
TRBJ2-7 TRBV4-3 few TRBD1 CASSQEGTGSYEQYF TGCGCCAGCAGCCAAGAAGGGACAGGGAGTTACGAGCAGTACTTC
TRBJ1-6 TRBV14 few TRBD1 CASSHVDRGLRGSPLHF TGTGCCAGCAGCCACGTAGACAGGGGGTTGAGGGGTTCACCCCTCCACTTT
TRBJ1-5 TRBV27 . TRBD1 CATGGGVGQPQHF TGTGCCACAGGGGGTGGGGTTGGTCAGCCCCAGCATTTT
TRBJ2-1 TRBV29-1 few . CSEVGGASYNEQFF TGCAGCGAGGTTGGGGGCGCATCCTACAATGAGCAGTTCTTC
TRBJ1-2 TRBV29-1 . . CSVSGQPGKNYGYTF TGCAGCGTTTCCGGACAGCCCGGAAAAAACTATGGCTACACCTTC